The 6 T cell receptor beta chains listed next were all sequenced from one sample in a study of technical replicates of blood from a handful of donors. The assay was immunoSEQ multiplex PCR, and TCRdb's table has in-frame clones only and misses some. The sample has about 79,000 clones; roughly 94% are singletons. The sequencing sample was made of T cells isolated from PBMCs. The receptor set was obtained from a human donor in good health.

The chain carries TRBV6-1 and TRBJ1-5; D gene ambiguous. CDR1 is MNHNS and CDR2 is SASEGT in the germline V gene. Deletions cut 2 bases from V and 5 bases from J, with 16 bases between. This CDR3 region has 16 residues. CDR3 nucleotide sequence: TGTGCCAGCAGTGAATATCTGTATGGGGAGGATCAGCCCCAGCATTTT. Residues: CASSEYLYGEDQPQHF.

This chain links TRBV7-2 with TRBJ1-1, with D hard to call. The CDR3 has 16 residues. The V gene lost 3 bases and the J gene lost 3 bases, with 17 bases spanning the gap. Germline V gene data show CDR1 as SGHTA and CDR2 as FQGNSA. CDR3 coding DNA: TGTGCCAGCAGCTTGGGATACTCCCTGGGAGACACTGAAGCTTTCTTT. Translated, it gives CASSLGYSLGDTEAFF.

The CDR3 loop reads CASSLGPGGENEQFF. CDR3 DNA sequence: TGTGCCAGCAGCTTAGGGCCCGGGGGAGAAAATGAGCAGTTCTTC. The chain links TRBV13 to TRBJ2-1, with D possibly TRBD2 on 6 matching bases. CDR1 and CDR2 from the germline V gene are PRHDT and FYEKMQ (reference sequence). The V end was cut by 0 bases, the J end by 7 bases, with 13 bases between. CDR3 length equals 15 residues.

The V gene is TRBV5-6, the J gene TRBJ2-3; TRBD2 is a possible D gene (6 bases). CDR3 length: 15 amino acids. The germline V gene encodes CDR1 SGHDT and CDR2 YYEEEE. V lost 1 base, J lost 2 bases, and 11 bases lay in between. DNA for the CDR3: TGTGCCAGCAGCTTGACGGGGACTTACACAGATACGCAGTATTTT. As protein: CASSLTGTYTDTQYF. Full variable domain (rest looked up from reference TRBV5-6 and TRBJ2-3): DAGVTQSPTHLIKTRGQQVTLRCSPKSGHDTVSWYQQALGQGPQFIFQYYEEEERQRGNFPDRFSGHQFPNYSSELNVNALLLGDSALYLCASSLTGTYTDTQYFGPGTRLTVL.

This chain joins TRBV6-6 and TRBJ2-6; tentative D call: TRBD2 (7 bases). Deletions cut 9 bases from V and 0 bases from J, with 12 bases between. CDR1 and CDR2 (germline): MNHNY, SVGAGI (reference sequence). The CDR3 has 15 residues. Here the CDR3 DNA reads TGTGCCAGTGGGGGCGGGGGCTCTGGGGCCAACGTCCTGACTTTC. This codes for CASGGGGSGANVLTF.

The chain combines TRBV7-2 with TRBJ2-7, with 9 bases that match TRBD1. Germline CDR1 is SGHTA and CDR2 is FQGNSA. The CDR3 sequence is 15 residues long. V gave up 3 bases and J gave up 2 bases; unmatched junction bases: 5. This CDR3 is CASSFYRGPTYEQYF. CDR3 in DNA: TGTGCCAGCAGCTTCTACAGGGGGCCGACCTACGAGCAGTACTTC.